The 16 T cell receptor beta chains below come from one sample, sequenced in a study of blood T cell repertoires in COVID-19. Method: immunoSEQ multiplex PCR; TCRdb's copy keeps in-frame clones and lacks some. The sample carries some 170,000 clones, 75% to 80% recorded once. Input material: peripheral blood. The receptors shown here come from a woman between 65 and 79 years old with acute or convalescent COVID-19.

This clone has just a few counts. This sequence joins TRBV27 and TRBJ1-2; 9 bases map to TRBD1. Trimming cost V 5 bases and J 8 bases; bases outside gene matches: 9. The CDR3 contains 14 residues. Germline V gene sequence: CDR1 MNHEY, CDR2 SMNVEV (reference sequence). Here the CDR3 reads CASSQTGQGTGYTF. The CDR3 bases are TGTGCCAGCAGTCAGACGGGACAGGGAACAGGCTACACCTTC.

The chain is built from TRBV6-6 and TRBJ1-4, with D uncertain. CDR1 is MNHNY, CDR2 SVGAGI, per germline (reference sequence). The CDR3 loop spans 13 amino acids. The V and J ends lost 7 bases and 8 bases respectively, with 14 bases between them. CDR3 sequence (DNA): TGTGCCAGCATCTCACTGGAGGGCGAAAAACTGTTTTTT. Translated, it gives CASISLEGEKLFF.

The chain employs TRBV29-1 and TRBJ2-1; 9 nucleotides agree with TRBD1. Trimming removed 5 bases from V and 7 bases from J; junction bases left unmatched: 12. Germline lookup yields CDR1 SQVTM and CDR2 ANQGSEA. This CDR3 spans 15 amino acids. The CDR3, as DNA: TGCAGCGTTTCACAGGGACAGGGAATTGAGAATGAGCAGTTCTTC. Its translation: CSVSQGQGIENEQFF.

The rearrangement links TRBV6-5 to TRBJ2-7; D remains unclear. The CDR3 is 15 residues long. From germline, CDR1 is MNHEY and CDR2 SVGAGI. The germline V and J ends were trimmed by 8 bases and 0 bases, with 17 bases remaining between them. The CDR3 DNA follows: TGTGCCAGCTCCCGCGAGTTCGCGAGCTCCTACGAGCAGTACTTC. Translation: CASSREFASSYEQYF.

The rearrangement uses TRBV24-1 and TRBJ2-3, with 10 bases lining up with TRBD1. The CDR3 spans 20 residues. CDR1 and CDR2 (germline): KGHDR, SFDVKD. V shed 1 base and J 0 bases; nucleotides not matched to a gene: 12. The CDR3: CATSDFEGQGSKTSTDTQYF. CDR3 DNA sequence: TGTGCCACCAGTGATTTTGAGGGACAGGGGTCTAAGACTAGCACAGATACGCAGTATTTT.

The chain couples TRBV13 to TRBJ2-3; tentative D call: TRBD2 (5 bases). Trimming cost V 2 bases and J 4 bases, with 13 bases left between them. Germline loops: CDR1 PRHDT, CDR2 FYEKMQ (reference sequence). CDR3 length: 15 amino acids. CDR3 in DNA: TGTGCCAGCAGCTTAAGGACCCCGGAGGCAGATACGCAGTATTTT. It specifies CASSLRTPEADTQYF.

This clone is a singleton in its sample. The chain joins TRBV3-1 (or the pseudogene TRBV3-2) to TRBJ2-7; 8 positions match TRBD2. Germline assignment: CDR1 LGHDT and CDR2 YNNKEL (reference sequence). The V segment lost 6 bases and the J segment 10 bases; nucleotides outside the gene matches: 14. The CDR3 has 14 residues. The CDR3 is CASRSSGGGAAQYF. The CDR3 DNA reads TGTGCCAGCAGATCCAGCGGGGGCGGCGCGGCACAGTACTTC.

The CDR3 bases are TGTGCCAGCAGACTAGCGGACAATGAGCAGTTCTTC. This encodes CASRLADNEQFF. This chain joins TRBV12-3 or TRBV12-4 and TRBJ2-1; 8 nucleotides align to TRBD2. V was clipped by 6 bases and J by 5 bases; unmatched bases: 0. There are 12 residues in the CDR3.

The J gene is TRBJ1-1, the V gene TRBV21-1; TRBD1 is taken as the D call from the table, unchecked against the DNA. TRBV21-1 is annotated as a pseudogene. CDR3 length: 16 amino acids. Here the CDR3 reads CASSYEDQGMNTEAFF. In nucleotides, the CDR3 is TGTGCCAGCAGCTATGAGGACCAGGGAATGAACACTGAAGCTTTCTTT.

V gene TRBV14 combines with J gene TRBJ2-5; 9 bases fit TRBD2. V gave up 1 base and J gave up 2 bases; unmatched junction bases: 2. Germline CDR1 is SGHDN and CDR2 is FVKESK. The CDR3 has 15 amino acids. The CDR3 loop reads CASSQVAGVQETQYF. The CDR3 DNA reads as TGTGCCAGCAGCCAAGTAGCGGGAGTTCAAGAGACCCAGTACTTC.

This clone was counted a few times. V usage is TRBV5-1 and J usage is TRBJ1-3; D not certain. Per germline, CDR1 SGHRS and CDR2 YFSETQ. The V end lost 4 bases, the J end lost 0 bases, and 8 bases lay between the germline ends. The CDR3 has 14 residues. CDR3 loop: CASSEPVSGNTIYF. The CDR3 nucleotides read TGCGCCAGCAGCGAACCAGTCTCTGGAAACACCATATATTTT.

The CDR3 loop reads CASSKVEQGGGELFF. DNA of the CDR3: TGTGCCAGCAGCAAAGTCGAACAGGGCGGCGGGGAGCTGTTTTTT. This rearrangement joins TRBV21-1 to TRBJ2-2; the table's D gene call, TRBD1, was not cross checked with the DNA. TRBV21-1 is designated a pseudogene. This CDR3 has 15 residues.

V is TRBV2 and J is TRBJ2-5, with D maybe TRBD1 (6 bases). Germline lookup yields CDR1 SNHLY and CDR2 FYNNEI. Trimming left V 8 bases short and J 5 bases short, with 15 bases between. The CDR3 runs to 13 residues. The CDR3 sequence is CASVGTGRETQYF. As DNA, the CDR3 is TGTGCCAGCGTAGGAACAGGGCGTGAGACCCAGTACTTC.

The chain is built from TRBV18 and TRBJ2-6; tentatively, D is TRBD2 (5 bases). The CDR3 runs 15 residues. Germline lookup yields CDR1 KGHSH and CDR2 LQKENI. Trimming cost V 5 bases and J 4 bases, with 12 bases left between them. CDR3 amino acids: CASSSDGGGANVLTF. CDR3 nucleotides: TGTGCCAGCTCATCCGACGGAGGCGGGGCCAACGTCCTGACTTTC.

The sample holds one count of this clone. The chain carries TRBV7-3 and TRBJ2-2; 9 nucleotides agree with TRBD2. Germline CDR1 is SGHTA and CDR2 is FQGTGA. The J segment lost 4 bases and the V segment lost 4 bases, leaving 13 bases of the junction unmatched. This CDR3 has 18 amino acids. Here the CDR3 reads CASSSYGGREGITGELFF. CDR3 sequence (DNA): TGTGCCAGCAGCTCTTACGGCGGGCGGGAGGGGATCACCGGGGAGCTGTTTTTT.

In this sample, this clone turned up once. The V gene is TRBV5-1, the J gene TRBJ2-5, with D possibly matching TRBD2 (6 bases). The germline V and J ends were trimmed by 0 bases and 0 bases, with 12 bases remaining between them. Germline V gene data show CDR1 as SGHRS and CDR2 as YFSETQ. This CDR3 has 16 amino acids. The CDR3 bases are TGCGCCAGCAGCTTGGTGTGGAGGGTTAACCAAGAGACCCAGTACTTC. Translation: CASSLVWRVNQETQYF. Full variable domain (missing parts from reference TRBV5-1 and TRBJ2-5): KAGVTQTPRYLIKTRGQQVTLSCSPISGHRSVSWYQQTPGQGLQFLFEYFSETQRNKGNFPGRFSGRQFSNSRSEMNVSTLELGDSALYLCASSLVWRVNQETQYFGPGTRLLVL.